In its sample, the clone carrying this T cell receptor beta chain was seen once. What it recognizes is unknown. V trimming: 7 bases; J trimming: 0 bases; junction bases outside the gene matches: 8. The CDR3 runs to 15 residues. CDR1 is MNHNY and CDR2 is SVGAGI in the germline V gene (reference sequence). Sequenced by immunoSEQ multiplex PCR; TCRdb stores in-frame clones only, minus some. The sample lists 100,000 to 150,000 clones, roughly 77% occurring once. The source of the sample is a study of radiation and T cells in renal cell carcinoma. Study-level findings and limits: No pretreatment tumor biopsies were available for baseline clonotypes. From baseline, blood top tumor clonotypes peaked at 2 weeks post-radiation.

Specified time point: blood 2 weeks post-SBRT. The sample's treatment: 15 Gy SBRT to primary tumor, nephrectomy 4 weeks later. Radiation-treated patients gave blood at baseline, week 2 and week 4. This clonotype was sampled from an older woman with renal cell carcinoma. The rearrangement links TRBV6-6 to TRBJ1-1, with 7 bases aligning to TRBD1. Sequenced material: blood, taken from a patient whose treatment included radiotherapy and nephrectomy. The CDR3 nucleotides are TGTGCCAGCACCACGAACAGGGGTATGAACACTGAAGCTTTCTTT. The encoded protein is CASTTNRGMNTEAFF.